The present TCR beta chain was sequenced within a study of blood T cell repertoires in COVID-19. V dropped 0 bases and J dropped 0 bases, with 12 bases sitting between them. This CDR3 contains 17 residues. The germline V gene encodes CDR1 SGHRS and CDR2 YFSETQ. Assay used: immunoSEQ multiplex PCR; TCRdb lists only in-frame clones, some missing. The sample has about 280,000 clones, about 83% seen once; the top ten hold 6% to 6.5%. The sequence came from a woman aged 35 to 49 who had recovered from COVID-19. Input material: PBMCs or T cells enriched from blood (not recorded which). The genes are TRBV5-1 and TRBJ1-4, with D tentatively TRBD1 (6 bases). The CDR3 loop is CASSLAPGAATNEKLFF. CDR3 nucleotides: TGCGCCAGCAGCTTGGCGCCAGGGGCCGCAACTAATGAAAAACTGTTTTTT.